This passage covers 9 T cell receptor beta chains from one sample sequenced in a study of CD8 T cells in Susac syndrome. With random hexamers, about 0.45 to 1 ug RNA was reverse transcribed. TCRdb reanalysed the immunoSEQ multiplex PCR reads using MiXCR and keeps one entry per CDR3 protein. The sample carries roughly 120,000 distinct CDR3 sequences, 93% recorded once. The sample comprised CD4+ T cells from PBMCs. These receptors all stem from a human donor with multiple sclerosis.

CDR3 in amino acids: CASRDREGSEKLFF. CDR3 bases: TGTGCCAGCAGGGACAGGGAAGGGAGTGAAAAACTGTTTTTT. V gene TRBV3-1 combines with J gene TRBJ1-4, with 8 bases identical to TRBD1. The CDR3 is 14 residues long. V gave up 6 bases and J gave up 7 bases; unmatched junction bases: 7. The germline CDR1 and CDR2 sequences are LGHDT and YNNKEL (reference sequence). Full variable domain (rest looked up from reference TRBV3-1 and TRBJ1-4): DTAVSQTPKYLVTQMGNDKSIKCEQNLGHDTMYWYKQDSKKFLKIMFSYNNKELIINETVPNRFSPKSPDKAHLNLHINSLELGDSAVYFCASRDREGSEKLFFGSGTQLSVL.

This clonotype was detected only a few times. This CDR3 is CSVEVTGASYEQYF. Here the CDR3 DNA reads TGCAGCGTTGAGGTGACAGGGGCCTCCTACGAGCAGTACTTC. This chain joins TRBV29-1 and TRBJ2-7; 8 bases are a match to TRBD1. Germline CDR1 and CDR2: SQVTM and ANQGSEA. The V gene end was trimmed by 3 bases and the J gene end by 0 bases; junction bases not matched to a gene: 4. The CDR3 has 14 residues.

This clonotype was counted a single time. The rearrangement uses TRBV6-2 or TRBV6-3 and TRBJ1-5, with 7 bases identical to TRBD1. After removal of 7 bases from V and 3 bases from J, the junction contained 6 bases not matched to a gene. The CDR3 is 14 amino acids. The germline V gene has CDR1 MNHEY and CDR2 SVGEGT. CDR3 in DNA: TGTGCCAGCACCCTGACAGGGATCAATCAGCCCCAGCATTTT. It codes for CASTLTGINQPQHF.

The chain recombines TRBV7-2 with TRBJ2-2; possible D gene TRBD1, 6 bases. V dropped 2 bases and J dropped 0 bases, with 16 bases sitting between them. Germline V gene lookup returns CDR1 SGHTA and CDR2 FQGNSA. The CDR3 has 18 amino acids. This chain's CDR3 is CASSLFLWGLTNTGELFF. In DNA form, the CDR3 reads TGTGCCAGCAGCTTATTTCTCTGGGGGCTCACGAACACCGGGGAGCTGTTTTTT.

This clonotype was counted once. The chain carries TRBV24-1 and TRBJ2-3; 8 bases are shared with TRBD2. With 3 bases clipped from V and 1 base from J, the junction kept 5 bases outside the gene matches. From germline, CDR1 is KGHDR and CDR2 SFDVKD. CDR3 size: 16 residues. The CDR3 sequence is CATSDPAGEGTDTQYF. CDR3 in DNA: TGTGCCACCAGTGATCCAGCGGGGGAGGGCACAGATACGCAGTATTTT.

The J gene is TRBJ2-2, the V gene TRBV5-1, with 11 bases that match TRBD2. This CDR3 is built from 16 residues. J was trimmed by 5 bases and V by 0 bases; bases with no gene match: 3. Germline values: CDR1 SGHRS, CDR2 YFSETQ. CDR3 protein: CASSLAASGGTGELFF. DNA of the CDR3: TGCGCCAGCAGCTTGGCTGCTAGCGGGGGGACCGGGGAGCTGTTTTTT.

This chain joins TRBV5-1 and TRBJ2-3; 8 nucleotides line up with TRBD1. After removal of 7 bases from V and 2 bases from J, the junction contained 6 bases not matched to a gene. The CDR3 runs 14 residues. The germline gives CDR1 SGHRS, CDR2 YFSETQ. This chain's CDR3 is CASGTGGTTDTQYF. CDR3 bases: TGCGCCAGCGGAACAGGGGGTACCACAGATACGCAGTATTTT.

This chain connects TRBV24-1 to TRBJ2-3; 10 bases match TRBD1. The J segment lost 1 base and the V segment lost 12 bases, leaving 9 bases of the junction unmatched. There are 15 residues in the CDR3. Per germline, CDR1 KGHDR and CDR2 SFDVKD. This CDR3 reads CAVAGGTGGTDTQYF. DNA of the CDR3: TGTGCCGTGGCTGGCGGGACAGGGGGCACAGATACGCAGTATTTT.

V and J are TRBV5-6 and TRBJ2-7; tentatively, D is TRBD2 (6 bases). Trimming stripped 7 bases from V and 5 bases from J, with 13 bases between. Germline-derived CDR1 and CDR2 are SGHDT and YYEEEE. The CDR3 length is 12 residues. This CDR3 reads CASGFGGNEQYF. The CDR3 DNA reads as TGTGCCAGCGGATTTGGGGGGAACGAGCAGTACTTC.